Listed below are T cell receptor beta chains from one sample, sequenced in a study of cytomegalovirus exposure and HLA in healthy donors. The method was immunoSEQ multiplex PCR; TCRdb's version includes in-frame clones alone and lacks a portion of them. The sample's table shows 80,000 to 100,000 clones. The sequenced sample was PBMCs. The source is a woman under 40 in good health and CMV-seronegative. Each CDR3 is given with its conserved first and last residue. Fields, in order: V gene, J gene, CDR3 length, D gene, CDR3 DNA, CDR3 protein. A D gene is named only where the DNA matches it firmly.

v_gene: TRBV19
j_gene: TRBJ2-5
len: 12
d_gene: .
CDR3nt: TGTGCCAGTGCAGACAGGCAAGAGACCCAGTACTTC
CDR3aa: CASADRQETQYF

v_gene: TRBV19
j_gene: TRBJ2-1
len: 13
d_gene: .
CDR3nt: TGTGCCAGTAACACGGGGTCGGACAATGAGCAGTTCTTC
CDR3aa: CASNTGSDNEQFF

v_gene: TRBV6-5
j_gene: TRBJ1-2
len: 13
d_gene: .
CDR3nt: TGTGCCAGCAGAGGGGATACTAACTATGGCTACACCTTC
CDR3aa: CASRGDTNYGYTF

v_gene: TRBV7-3
j_gene: TRBJ2-7
len: 15
d_gene: .
CDR3nt: TGTGCCAGCAGCTTAGGGGCAGGGGGGTCCTACGAGCAGTACTTC
CDR3aa: CASSLGAGGSYEQYF

v_gene: TRBV5-1
j_gene: TRBJ1-6
len: 15
d_gene: .
CDR3nt: TGCGCCAGCAGCTTGGAGGCGGTGAATAATTCACCCCTCCACTTT
CDR3aa: CASSLEAVNNSPLHF

v_gene: TRBV28
j_gene: TRBJ2-1
len: 16
d_gene: TRBD2
CDR3nt: TGTGCCAGCTACCCTAGCGGGGATACCTCCTACAATGAGCAGTTCTTC
CDR3aa: CASYPSGDTSYNEQFF

v_gene: TRBV11-3
j_gene: TRBJ2-3
len: 18
d_gene: TRBD2
CDR3nt: TGTGCCAGCAGCGCCGCCGGGACTAGCGGGAGGGCCTACGATACGCAGTATTTT
CDR3aa: CASSAAGTSGRAYDTQYF

v_gene: TRBV19
j_gene: TRBJ2-5
len: 14
d_gene: TRBD1
CDR3nt: TGTGCCAGTAGCGGGACAGGGGGTCAAGAGACCCAGTACTTC
CDR3aa: CASSGTGGQETQYF

v_gene: TRBV10-3
j_gene: TRBJ1-1
len: 14
d_gene: .
CDR3nt: TGTGCCATCCTCGGCGGGGTGGGGGGCACTGAAGCTTTCTTT
CDR3aa: CAILGGVGGTEAFF

v_gene: TRBV7-6
j_gene: TRBJ1-1
len: 18
d_gene: .
CDR3nt: TGTGCCAGCAGCTTAGGGTTAGTGGACACTTTTTTGAACACTGAAGCTTTCTTT
CDR3aa: CASSLGLVDTFLNTEAFF